This TCR beta chain appears in the sequencing data of a study of T cells in localized non-small cell lung cancer. Assay: immunoSEQ multiplex PCR; the TCRdb copy retains only in-frame clones and omits some. The table shows approximately 70,000 clones, with 75% to 85% occurring only once. CDR1 and CDR2 from the germline V gene are LGHNA and YNFKEQ. The CDR3 contains 11 residues. V was pared by 10 bases and J by 2 bases, with 2 bases of the junction left unmatched. Study observations and caveats: Multi-region tumor sequencing was not done, so intratumor heterogeneity could not be excluded. There was higher T cell clonality in uninvolved adjacent lung than in tumor, and it was highest there. Of the top 100 tumor clones, median 57 were in adjacent lung, 25 to 35 among its top 100.

Points on this clone: The antigen remains unidentified.

This material consisted of PBMCs, taken before any cancer treatment. The chain joins TRBV4-2 to TRBJ2-7; 7 bases match TRBD1. This TCR was sampled from a man aged 40 to 70 with stage II lung adenocarcinoma. CDR3 region: CATRGTYEQYF. CDR3 DNA: TGTGCCACCAGGGGGACCTACGAGCAGTACTTC.